The rows below give T cell receptor beta chains drawn from one sample of a study. TCRdb re-called the RT-PCR reads through MiXCR, storing one row per CDR3 protein. This table has hundreds of thousands of distinct CDR3 sequences, approximately 14% appearing once. Material for sequencing was memory CD4+ T cells from blood. The source of these receptors is a female donor in good health, serving as a healthy control. CDR3s include the opening cysteine and the closing phenylalanine or tryptophan. D genes are given only for firm matches. Where a row states a size, it is once, few, many or the class of an expanded clone; other rows omit it.

V	J	D	size	DNA	CDR3
TRBV20-1	TRBJ1-3	TRBD1	few	TGCAGTGCTAGAGTCAGGGGGGGGGACGGAAACACCATATATTTT	CSARVRGGDGNTIYF
TRBV27	TRBJ1-4	TRBD1	few	TGTGCCAGCAGTTTATCGGGACAGGCAAATGAAAAACTGTTTTTT	CASSLSGQANEKLFF
TRBV29-1	TRBJ1-2	TRBD1	few	TGCAGCGTTAGAATCCGGGACAGCCTTTATGGCTACACCTTC	CSVRIRDSLYGYTF
TRBV27	TRBJ1-4	-	-	TGTGAGAAAAGCGAAAAACTGTTTTTT	CEKSEKLFF
TRBV28	TRBJ1-1	-	few	TGTGCCAGCAGTTTTCTTCTAGACAGAGGAGCTGAAGCTTTCTTT	CASSFLLDRGAEAFF
TRBV18	TRBJ2-1	TRBD1	-	TGTGCCAGCTCACCGCGACAGGGGGCTTCCTACAATGAGCAGTTCTTC	CASSPRQGASYNEQFF
TRBV7-2	TRBJ1-2	TRBD1	few	TGTGCCAGCAGCTTTTCCGGGACAGGGGACTATGGCTACACCTTC	CASSFSGTGDYGYTF
TRBV19	TRBJ2-3	-	few	TGTGCCAGCCGATCCCCAGGGGGGGACACAGATACGCAGTATTTT	CASRSPGGDTDTQYF
TRBV10-3	TRBJ1-5	-	once	TGTGCCATCAGTGAGTCACGCGATCAGCGCCAGCATTTT	CAISESRDQRQHF
TRBV20-1	TRBJ2-5	-	many	TGCAGTGCTAGACAGGGACCTAAAGAGACCCAGTACTTC	CSARQGPKETQYF
TRBV5-5	TRBJ1-1	TRBD1	many	TGTGCCAGCAGGATGGGACAGGGGCAAATGAACACTGAAGCTTTCTTT	CASRMGQGQMNTEAFF
TRBV6-1	TRBJ2-6	TRBD1	few	TGTGCCAGCATGGGACAGGGTTTATCTGGGGCCAACGTCCTGACTTTC	CASMGQGLSGANVLTF
TRBV10-1	TRBJ2-5	TRBD2	few	TGCGCCAGCCGTGGACTAGCGGGGGGAGACCAAGAGACCCAGTACTTC	CASRGLAGGDQETQYF
TRBV3-1	TRBJ2-5	TRBD1	once	TGTGCCAGCAGCCAAGATCTGACAGGGGGAGGAGAGACCCAGTACTTC	CASSQDLTGGGETQYF
TRBV7-2	TRBJ2-7	-	many	TGTGCCAGCAGCCGAGGCAGGTTGAGCTCCTACGAGCAGTACTTC	CASSRGRLSSYEQYF
TRBV27	TRBJ2-7	TRBD2	many	TGTGCCAGCAGTCGCAATAGCGGGAGGGGCTACGAGCAGTACTTC	CASSRNSGRGYEQYF
TRBV5-4	TRBJ2-1	TRBD1	-	TGTGCCAGCACCCCGACTCCGGGACAGCTCTACAATGAGCAGTTCTTC	CASTPTPGQLYNEQFF
TRBV29-1	TRBJ2-1	-	once	TGCAGCGTCGCCGTAGGGACCACAGGGAATGAGCAGTTCTTC	CSVAVGTTGNEQFF
TRBV7-2	TRBJ2-7	TRBD1	many	TGTGCCAGCAGTTCCGGACAGGGTGGGTCCTCTCGCGAGCAGTACTTC	CASSSGQGGSSREQYF
TRBV11-2	TRBJ2-1	TRBD2	few	TGTGCCAGCAGCTTAGTGGGGACTAGCGGGAGGGAGCAGTTCTTC	CASSLVGTSGREQFF
TRBV29-1	TRBJ1-1	TRBD1	few	TGCAGCGTTGTAGGGTGGCAGACAGGGCCGAACACTGAAGCTTTCTTT	CSVVGWQTGPNTEAFF
TRBV27	TRBJ2-5	TRBD2	few	TGTGCCAGCGGGACTAGCGGGGTTTTTGAGACCCAGTACTTC	CASGTSGVFETQYF
TRBV20-1	TRBJ2-3	-	many	TGCAGTGCTAGAGATCCCTTACGGGGGACAGATACGCAGTATTTT	CSARDPLRGTDTQYF
TRBV20-1	TRBJ2-7	TRBD2	-	TGCAGTGCTAGTGGCCTAGCGGACAAATCTAGCTCCTACGAGCAGTACTTC	CSASGLADKSSSYEQYF
TRBV6-2/TRBV6-3	TRBJ1-1	-	many	TGTGCCAGCAGTCCTCATTATTCTTCCACTGAAGCTTTCTTT	CASSPHYSSTEAFF
TRBV11-2	TRBJ1-1	-	once	TGTGCCAGCAGCTTAGATCGTTGGGGGGTCCGCCTGAACACTGAAGCTTTCTTT	CASSLDRWGVRLNTEAFF
TRBV20-1	TRBJ1-2	-	few	TGCAGTGCTAGAGATCGGGCAGAGCATGGCTACACCTTC	CSARDRAEHGYTF
TRBV30	TRBJ2-7	-	-	TGTGCCTGGAGTGTTTTTCATAGAGGGGAGGAGTACTTC	CAWSVFHRGEEYF
TRBV20-1	TRBJ1-5	TRBD1	many	TGCAGTGCTAGAGCCGGGACAGGTAGCAATCAGCCCCAGCATTTT	CSARAGTGSNQPQHF
TRBV18	TRBJ1-5	-	few	TGTGCCAGCTCACTATCCTATACAGATCAGCCCCAGCATTTT	CASSLSYTDQPQHF
TRBV28	TRBJ2-1	-	-	TGTGCCAGCAGTTTAATGTCCGGGTGGGGCAGAGACAATGAGCAGTTCTTC	CASSLMSGWGRDNEQFF
TRBV12-3/TRBV12-4	TRBJ2-2	TRBD1	few	TGTGCCAGCCTCGTAGGGGGCGGTAGCACCGGGGAGCTGTTTTTT	CASLVGGGSTGELFF
TRBV28	TRBJ1-4	TRBD1	few	TGTGCCAGCTGGAGGGGGCGCGATGAAAAACTGTTTTTT	CASWRGRDEKLFF
TRBV4-3	TRBJ2-3	-	-	TGCGCCAGCAGCCAAGAGTCGAGGGGTCAGGGGTGGGCCACAGATACGCAGTATTTT	CASSQESRGQGWATDTQYF
TRBV28	TRBJ1-1	-	few	TGTGCCAGCAAGGCCGGCCTGAAACGGAACACTGAAGCTTTCTTT	CASKAGLKRNTEAFF
TRBV18	TRBJ1-1	TRBD1	-	TGTGCCAGCTCGCCTCCCCGGGGCAGGGGGCGAGGAATCACTGAAGCTTTCTTT	CASSPPRGRGRGITEAFF
TRBV24-1	TRBJ2-1	-	-	TGTGCCACAACGGATTGCGCGACTAATGAGCAGTTCTTC	CATTDCATNEQFF
TRBV11-1	TRBJ1-1	-	-	TGTGCCAGCAACAATAGAGGCTGGGGAGCTGAAGCTTTCTTT	CASNNRGWGAEAFF
TRBV6-6	TRBJ2-7	-	many	TGTGCCAGCAGGTATTCCCAGGGGTTCGGCGAGCAGTACTTC	CASRYSQGFGEQYF
TRBV12-3/TRBV12-4	TRBJ1-1	-	many	TGTGCCAGCAGTTTATCAGGGGTGAACACTGAAGCTTTCTTT	CASSLSGVNTEAFF
TRBV28	TRBJ1-5	TRBD1	-	TGTGCCAGCAGCCGGGACAGCTATCAGCCCCAGCATTTT	CASSRDSYQPQHF
TRBV11-2	TRBJ2-2	TRBD1	-	TGTGCCAGCAGCTTAGAGCCCGACAGGGAAGCCGGGGAGCTGTTTTTT	CASSLEPDREAGELFF
TRBV7-9	TRBJ2-2	-	few	TGTGCCAGCAGCTTAAGTGCAGCTAACACCGGGGAGCTGTTTTTT	CASSLSAANTGELFF
TRBV6-1	TRBJ1-6	-	few	TGTGCCAGCCAATCCGGGACACAAAATTCACCCCTCCACTTT	CASQSGTQNSPLHF
TRBV6-6	TRBJ1-1	-	many	TGTGCCAGCATTCTAAGGGGGGACGCTTTCTTT	CASILRGDAFF
TRBV5-1	TRBJ2-7	-	many	TGCGCCAGCATGGAGCAGCAGTACTTC	CASMEQQYF
TRBV27	TRBJ1-2	-	-	TGTGCCAGCAGTCCACTCGCGGGTGCCCAGGGTGGCTACACCTTC	CASSPLAGAQGGYTF
TRBV9	TRBJ1-3	TRBD1	-	TGTGCCAGCAGCGTAGCGACAGGGGCTGGAAACACCATATATTTT	CASSVATGAGNTIYF
TRBV7-9	TRBJ2-5	TRBD1	few	TGTGCCAGCAGCTTCCCAGGGGGCCGGGAGACCCAGTACTTC	CASSFPGGRETQYF
TRBV20-1	TRBJ2-7	-	-	TGCAGTGTCAGGGACCCCTATCCCCCCTACGAGCAGTACTTC	CSVRDPYPPYEQYF
TRBV5-1	TRBJ2-5	TRBD1	few	TGCGCCAGCAGCTTGGAGGGACAGGGTATGGAGACCCAGTACTTC	CASSLEGQGMETQYF